This T cell receptor (beta chain) originates from a study of T-cell memory formation after mild COVID-19. About the research overall: Clusters were largely donor specific. Study outcomes and limitations: Clones contracting across day 15 to 85 had a balanced CD4/CD8 profile; later expanding clones leaned CD4+. The study found contracting CD4+ clones mainly in CM and EM and contracting CD8+ clones in EMRA.

This clonotype was seen a handful of times. The antigen is unknown. The CDR3 is 11 residues long. The ends were cut back, 6 bases at V and 11 bases at J, with 11 bases in the middle. UMIs and sample barcodes were carried by the TCR alpha and TCR beta cDNA libraries that 5'RACE produced using constant-segment primers. TCRdb re-called the 5' RACE reads with MiXCR, one entry per CDR3 protein. The sample consists of roughly 120,000 distinct CDR3 sequences, approximately 15% of them appearing once. The sequenced sample was PBMCs or a T cell subset sorted from them (not recorded which). The chain combines TRBV12-3 or TRBV12-4 with TRBJ2-1; D ambiguous. This clonotype originated in an adult woman who had mild COVID-19 (a few samples of this study predate the infection). Cell type and time point are not known. The CDR3 DNA sequence: TGTGCCAGCAGGACGGATGTAAAGCAGTTCTTC. This codes for CASRTDVKQFF.